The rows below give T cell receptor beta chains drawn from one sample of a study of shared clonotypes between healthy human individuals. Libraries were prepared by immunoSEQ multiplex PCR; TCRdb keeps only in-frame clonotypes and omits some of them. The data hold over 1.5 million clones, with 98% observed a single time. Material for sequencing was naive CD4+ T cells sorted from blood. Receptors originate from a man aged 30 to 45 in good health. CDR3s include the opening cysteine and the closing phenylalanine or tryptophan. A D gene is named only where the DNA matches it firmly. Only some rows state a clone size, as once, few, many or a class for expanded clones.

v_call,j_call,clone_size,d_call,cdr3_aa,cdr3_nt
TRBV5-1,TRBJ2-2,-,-,CASSPLFNTGELFF,TGCGCCAGCAGCCCGTTGTTCAACACCGGGGAGCTGTTTTTT
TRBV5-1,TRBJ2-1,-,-,CASSPRGDEQFF,TGCGCCAGCAGCCCGAGGGGTGATGAGCAGTTCTTC
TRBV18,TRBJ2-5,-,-,CASSPLRVGETQYF,TGTGCCAGCTCACCACTCAGGGTGGGGGAGACCCAGTACTTC
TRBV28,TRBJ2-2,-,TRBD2,CASRPGLGDTGELFF,TGTGCCAGCAGACCTGGACTAGGCGACACCGGGGAGCTGTTTTTT
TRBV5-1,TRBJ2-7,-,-,CASSFRPGSPEQYF,TGCGCCAGCAGCTTTCGTCCAGGTTCGCCCGAGCAGTACTTC
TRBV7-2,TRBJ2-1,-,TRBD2,CASSATSGGSYNEQFF,TGTGCCAGCAGCGCGACTAGCGGGGGCTCCTACAATGAGCAGTTCTTC
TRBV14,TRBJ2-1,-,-,CASSQENGGASSYNEQFF,TGTGCCAGCAGCCAAGAGAACGGCGGGGCGAGCTCCTACAATGAGCAGTTCTTC
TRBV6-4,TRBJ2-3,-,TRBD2,CASSDQAGVVDTQYF,TGTGCCAGCAGTGACCAAGCGGGAGTGGTAGATACGCAGTATTTT
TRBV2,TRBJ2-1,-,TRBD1,CARVNRGNNEQFF,TGTGCCAGGGTAAACAGGGGAAACAATGAGCAGTTCTTC
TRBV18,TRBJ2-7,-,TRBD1,CASSLDRVSYEQYF,TGTGCCAGCTCACTTGACAGGGTTTCCTACGAGCAGTACTTC
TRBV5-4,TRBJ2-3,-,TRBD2,CASSGGTSGRLSTDTQYF,TGTGCCAGCAGCGGCGGGACTAGCGGGAGGCTGTCGACAGATACGCAGTATTTT
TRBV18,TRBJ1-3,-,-,CASSPPIGGNTIYF,TGTGCCAGCTCACCACCAATCGGAGGAAACACCATATATTTT
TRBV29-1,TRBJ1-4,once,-,CSAGRVNEKLFF,TGCAGCGCAGGACGGGTTAATGAAAAACTGTTTTTT
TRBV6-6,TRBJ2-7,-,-,CASSLGGRQYF,TGTGCCAGCAGCCTAGGGGGAAGGCAGTACTTC
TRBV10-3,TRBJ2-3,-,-,CAIGALTPTDTQYF,TGTGCCATCGGAGCCTTAACCCCCACAGATACGCAGTATTTT
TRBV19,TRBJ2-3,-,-,CASTPQGRTDTQYF,TGTGCCAGTACCCCCCAGGGGCGAACAGATACGCAGTATTTT
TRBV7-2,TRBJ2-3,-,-,CASSLFARVTDTQYF,TGTGCCAGCAGCTTATTTGCAAGAGTCACAGATACGCAGTATTTT
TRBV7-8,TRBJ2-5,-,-,CASSLARGQKTQYF,TGTGCCAGCAGCTTAGCGCGGGGGCAGAAGACCCAGTACTTC
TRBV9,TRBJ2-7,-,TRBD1,CASSDRDRSEQYF,TGTGCCAGCAGCGACCGGGACAGGTCCGAGCAGTACTTC
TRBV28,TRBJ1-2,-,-,CASSLAGEYYGYTF,TGTGCCAGCAGTTTGGCAGGGGAGTATTATGGCTACACCTTC
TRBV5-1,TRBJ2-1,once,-,CASSLEGVSEREQFF,TGCGCCAGCAGCTTGGAAGGGGTTTCCGAACGGGAGCAGTTCTTC
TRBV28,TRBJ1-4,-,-,CASSIRYGATNEKLFF,TGTGCCAGCAGTATACGATACGGAGCAACTAATGAAAAACTGTTTTTT
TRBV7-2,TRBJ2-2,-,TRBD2,CASSLELAGVRAGELFF,TGTGCCAGCAGCTTAGAACTAGCGGGAGTTAGGGCCGGGGAGCTGTTTTTT
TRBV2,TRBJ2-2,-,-,CASSEGTYTGELFF,TGTGCCAGCAGTGAAGGGACCTACACCGGGGAGCTGTTTTTT
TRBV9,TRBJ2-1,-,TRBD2,CASSAPGLGPPEQFF,TGTGCCAGCAGCGCACCGGGACTAGGACCGCCTGAGCAGTTCTTC
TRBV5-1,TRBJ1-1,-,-,CASSLLLGNTEAFF,TGCGCCAGCAGCTTGTTACTGGGGAACACTGAAGCTTTCTTT
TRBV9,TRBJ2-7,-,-,CASSRTGQGSPYEQYF,TGTGCCAGCAGCAGGACGGGGCAGGGGTCACCCTACGAGCAGTACTTC
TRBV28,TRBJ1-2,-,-,CASSYEGWGYTF,TGTGCCAGCAGTTATGAGGGCTGGGGCTACACCTTC
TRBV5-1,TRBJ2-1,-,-,CASSHPGNEQFF,TGCGCCAGCAGCCATCCGGGCAATGAGCAGTTCTTC
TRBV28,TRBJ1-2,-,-,CASSLILGDYGYTF,TGTGCCAGCAGTTTGATACTAGGGGACTATGGCTACACCTTC
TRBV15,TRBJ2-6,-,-,CATSSSSGANVLTF,TGTGCCACCAGCTCCAGCTCTGGGGCCAACGTCCTGACTTTC
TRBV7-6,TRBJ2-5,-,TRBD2,CASSLEVGREETQYF,TGTGCCAGCAGCTTAGAAGTCGGGAGGGAAGAGACCCAGTACTTC
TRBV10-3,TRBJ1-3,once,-,CAGGATSSGNTIYF,TGTGCCGGGGGGGCTACCAGCTCTGGAAACACCATATATTTT
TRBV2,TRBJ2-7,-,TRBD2,CASSEVRGRNEQYF,TGTGCCAGCAGTGAAGTTCGCGGGAGAAACGAGCAGTACTTC
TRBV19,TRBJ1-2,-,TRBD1,CASSLGDSSNYGYTF,TGTGCCAGTAGTCTGGGGGACAGTTCCAACTATGGCTACACCTTC
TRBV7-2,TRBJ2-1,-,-,CASSLYYEQFF,TGTGCCAGCAGCTTGTATTATGAGCAGTTCTTC